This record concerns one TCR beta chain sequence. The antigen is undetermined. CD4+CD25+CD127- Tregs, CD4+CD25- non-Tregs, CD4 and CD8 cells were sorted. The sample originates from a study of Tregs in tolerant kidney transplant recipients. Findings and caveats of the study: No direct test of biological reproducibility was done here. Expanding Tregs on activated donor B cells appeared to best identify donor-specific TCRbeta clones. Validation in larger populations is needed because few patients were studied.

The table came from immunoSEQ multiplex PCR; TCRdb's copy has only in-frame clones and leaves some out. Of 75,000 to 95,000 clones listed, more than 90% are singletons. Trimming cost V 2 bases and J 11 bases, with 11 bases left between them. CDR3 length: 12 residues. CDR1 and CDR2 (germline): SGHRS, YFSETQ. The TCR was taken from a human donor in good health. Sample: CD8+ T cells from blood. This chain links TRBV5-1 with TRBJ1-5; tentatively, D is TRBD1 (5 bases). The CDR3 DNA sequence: TGCGCCAGCAGCTTCAGACAGCCCGCCCAGCATTTT. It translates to CASSFRQPAQHF.